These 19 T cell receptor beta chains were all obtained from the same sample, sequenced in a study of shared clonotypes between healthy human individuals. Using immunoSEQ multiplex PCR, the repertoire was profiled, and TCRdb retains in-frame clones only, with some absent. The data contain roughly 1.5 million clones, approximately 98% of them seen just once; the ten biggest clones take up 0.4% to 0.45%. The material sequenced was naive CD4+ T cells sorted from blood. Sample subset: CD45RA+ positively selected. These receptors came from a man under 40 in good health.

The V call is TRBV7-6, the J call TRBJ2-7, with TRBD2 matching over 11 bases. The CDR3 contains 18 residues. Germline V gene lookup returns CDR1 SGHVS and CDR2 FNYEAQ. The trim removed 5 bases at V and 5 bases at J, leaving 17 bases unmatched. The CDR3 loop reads CASSPALAGGVFPHEQYF. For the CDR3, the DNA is TGTGCCAGCAGCCCGGCGCTAGCGGGAGGAGTATTTCCCCACGAGCAGTACTTC.

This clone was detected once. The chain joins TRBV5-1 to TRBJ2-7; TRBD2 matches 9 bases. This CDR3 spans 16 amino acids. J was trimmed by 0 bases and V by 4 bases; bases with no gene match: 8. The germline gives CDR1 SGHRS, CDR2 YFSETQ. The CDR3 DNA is TGCGCCAGCAGCCCAGGTTTTAGCGGGAGCTCCTACGAGCAGTACTTC. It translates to CASSPGFSGSSYEQYF.

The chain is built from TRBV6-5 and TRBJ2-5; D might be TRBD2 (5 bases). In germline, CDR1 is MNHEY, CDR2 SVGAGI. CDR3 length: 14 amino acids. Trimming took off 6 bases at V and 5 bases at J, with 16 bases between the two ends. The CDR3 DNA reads TGTGCCAGCAGGAGCGGCAGTCCTGTGGAGACCCAGTACTTC. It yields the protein CASRSGSPVETQYF.

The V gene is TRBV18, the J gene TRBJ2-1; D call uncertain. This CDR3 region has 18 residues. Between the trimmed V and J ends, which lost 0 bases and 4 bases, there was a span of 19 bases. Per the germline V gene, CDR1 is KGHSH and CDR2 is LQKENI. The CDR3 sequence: CASSPPVWASENYNEQFF. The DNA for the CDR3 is TGTGCCAGCTCACCACCCGTATGGGCGTCGGAGAATTACAATGAGCAGTTCTTC.

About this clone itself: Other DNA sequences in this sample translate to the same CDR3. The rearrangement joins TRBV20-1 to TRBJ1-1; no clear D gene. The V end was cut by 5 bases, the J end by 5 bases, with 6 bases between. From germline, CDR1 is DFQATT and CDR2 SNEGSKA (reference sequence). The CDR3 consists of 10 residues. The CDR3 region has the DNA TGCAGTGCTCCAAGGACTGAAGCTTTCTTT. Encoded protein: CSAPRTEAFF.

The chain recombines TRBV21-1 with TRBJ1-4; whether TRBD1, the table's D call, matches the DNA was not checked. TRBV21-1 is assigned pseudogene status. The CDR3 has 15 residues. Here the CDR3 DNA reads TGTGCCAGCAGCAAAGATCGGCAGGGGGGTGAAAAACTGTTTTTT. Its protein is CASSKDRQGGEKLFF.

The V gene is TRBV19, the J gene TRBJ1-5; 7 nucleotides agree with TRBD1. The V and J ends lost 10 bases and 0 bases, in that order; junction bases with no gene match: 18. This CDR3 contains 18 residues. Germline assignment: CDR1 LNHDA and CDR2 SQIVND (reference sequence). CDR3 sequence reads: CATQVMGRGADSNQPQHF. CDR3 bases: TGTGCCACCCAGGTAATGGGCAGGGGGGCCGATAGCAATCAGCCCCAGCATTTT.

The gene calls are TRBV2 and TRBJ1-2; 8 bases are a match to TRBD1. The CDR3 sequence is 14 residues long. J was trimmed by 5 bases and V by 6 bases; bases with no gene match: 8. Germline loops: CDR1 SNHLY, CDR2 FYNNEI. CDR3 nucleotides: TGTGCCAGCAGAGGTGACAGGGGATGGTATGGCTACACCTTC. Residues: CASRGDRGWYGYTF.

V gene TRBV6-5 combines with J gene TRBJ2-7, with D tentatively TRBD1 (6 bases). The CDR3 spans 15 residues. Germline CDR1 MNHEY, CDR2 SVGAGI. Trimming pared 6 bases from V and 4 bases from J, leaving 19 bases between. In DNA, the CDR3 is TGTGCCAGCAGCCGCTTTGGGGGCTTAGATTACGAGCAGTACTTC. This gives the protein CASSRFGGLDYEQYF.

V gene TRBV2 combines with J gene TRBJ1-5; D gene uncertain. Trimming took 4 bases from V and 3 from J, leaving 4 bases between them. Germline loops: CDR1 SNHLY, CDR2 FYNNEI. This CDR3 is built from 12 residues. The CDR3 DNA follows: TGTGCCAGCAGTGTTTTCAATCAGCCCCAGCATTTT. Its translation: CASSVFNQPQHF.

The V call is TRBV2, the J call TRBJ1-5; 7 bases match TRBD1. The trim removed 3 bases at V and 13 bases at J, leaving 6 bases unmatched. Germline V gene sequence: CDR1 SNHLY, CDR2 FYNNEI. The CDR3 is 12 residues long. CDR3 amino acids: CASSDVRGQQHF. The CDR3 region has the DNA TGTGCCAGCAGTGATGTGAGGGGGCAACAGCATTTT.

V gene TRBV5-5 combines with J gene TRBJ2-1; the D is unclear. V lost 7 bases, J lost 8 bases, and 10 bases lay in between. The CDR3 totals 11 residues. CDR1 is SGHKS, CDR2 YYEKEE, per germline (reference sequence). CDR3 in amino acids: CASLVSHEQFF. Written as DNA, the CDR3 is TGTGCCAGCCTCGTTAGCCATGAGCAGTTCTTC.

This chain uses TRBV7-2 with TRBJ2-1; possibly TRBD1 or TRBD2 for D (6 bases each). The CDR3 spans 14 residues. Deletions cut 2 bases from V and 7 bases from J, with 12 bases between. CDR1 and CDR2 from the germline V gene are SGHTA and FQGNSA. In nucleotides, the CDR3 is TGTGCCAGCAGCTTATCGGGGGCAGGAAATGAGCAGTTCTTC. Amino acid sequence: CASSLSGAGNEQFF.

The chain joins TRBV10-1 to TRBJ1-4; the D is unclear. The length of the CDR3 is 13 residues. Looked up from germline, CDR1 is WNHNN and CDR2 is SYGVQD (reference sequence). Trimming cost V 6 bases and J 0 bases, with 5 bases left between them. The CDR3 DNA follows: TGCGCCAGCAGAAGAGCAACTAATGAAAAACTGTTTTTT. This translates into CASRRATNEKLFF.

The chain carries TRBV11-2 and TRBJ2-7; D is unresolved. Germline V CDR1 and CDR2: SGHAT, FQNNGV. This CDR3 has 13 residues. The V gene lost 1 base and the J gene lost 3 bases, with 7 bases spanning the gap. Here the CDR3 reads CASSLGQYYEQYF. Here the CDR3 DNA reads TGTGCCAGCAGCTTAGGCCAGTACTACGAGCAGTACTTC.

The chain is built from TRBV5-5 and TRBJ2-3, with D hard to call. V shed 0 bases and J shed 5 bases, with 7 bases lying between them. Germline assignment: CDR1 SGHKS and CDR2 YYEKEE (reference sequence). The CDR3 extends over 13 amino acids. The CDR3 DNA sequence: TGTGCCAGCAGCTTGGCCGGCCTAGATACGCAGTATTTT. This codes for CASSLAGLDTQYF. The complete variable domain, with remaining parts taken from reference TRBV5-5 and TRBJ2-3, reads DAGVTQSPTHLIKTRGQQVTLRCSPISGHKSVSWYQQVLGQGPQFIFQYYEKEERGRGNFPDRFSARQFPNYSSELNVNALLLGDSALYLCASSLAGLDTQYFGPGTRLTVL.

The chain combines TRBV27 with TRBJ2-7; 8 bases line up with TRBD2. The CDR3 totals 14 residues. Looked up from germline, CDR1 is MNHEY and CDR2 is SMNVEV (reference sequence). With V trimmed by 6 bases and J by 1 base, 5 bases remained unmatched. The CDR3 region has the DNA TGTGCCAGCAGATTAGCGGGGCGATCCTACGAGCAGTACTTC. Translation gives CASRLAGRSYEQYF.

The CDR3 DNA reads TGTGCCAGCAGTTACACCACTGGCGGGGAGCTGTTTTTT. Translation gives CASSYTTGGELFF. V gene TRBV6-5 combines with J gene TRBJ2-2; unclear D gene. The V end was cut by 2 bases, the J end by 7 bases, with 8 bases between. Per the germline V gene, CDR1 is MNHEY and CDR2 is SVGAGI. There are 13 residues in the CDR3.

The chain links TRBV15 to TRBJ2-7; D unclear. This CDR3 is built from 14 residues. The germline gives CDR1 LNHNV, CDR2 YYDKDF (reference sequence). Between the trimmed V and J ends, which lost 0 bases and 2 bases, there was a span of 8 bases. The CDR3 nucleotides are TGTGCCACCAGCAGAGATGAGTGGACCTACGAGCAGTACTTC. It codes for CATSRDEWTYEQYF.